Presented here are 32 T cell receptor beta chains from one specimen sequenced in a study of blood T cell repertoires in COVID-19. The table came from immunoSEQ multiplex PCR; TCRdb's copy has only in-frame clones and leaves some out. The sample contains roughly 200,000 clones, 75% to 85% of which appear only once. The sequenced sample consisted of peripheral blood. These receptors all come from a woman aged 25-40 years with COVID-19, enrolled during active disease.

V and J are TRBV2 and TRBJ1-2, with D unclear. The germline V gene encodes CDR1 SNHLY and CDR2 FYNNEI. V lost 3 bases, J lost 8 bases, and 13 bases lay in between. There are 13 residues in the CDR3. The CDR3 DNA sequence: TGTGCCAGCAGTGATGACGTCCCTAGGGGCTACACCTTC. It specifies CASSDDVPRGYTF.

J is TRBJ1-1 and V is TRBV7-9; 9 positions match TRBD1. V was clipped by 3 bases and J by 5 bases; unmatched bases: 7. Germline CDR1 and CDR2: SEHNR and FQNEAQ (reference sequence). CDR3 size: 15 residues. This chain's CDR3 is CASSFVQGARTEAFF. For the CDR3, the DNA is TGTGCCAGCAGCTTCGTACAGGGGGCCCGGACTGAAGCTTTCTTT.

The chain is built from TRBV12-3 or TRBV12-4 and TRBJ2-2; tentative D call: TRBD1 (5 bases). This CDR3 comprises 11 residues. Trimming took off 8 bases at V and 7 bases at J, with 8 bases between the two ends. The DNA of the CDR3 is TGTGCCAGCGGTGACAGCGGGGAGCTGTTTTTT. Protein: CASGDSGELFF.

V and J are TRBV19 and TRBJ1-1, with 9 bases identical to TRBD1. The germline V gene encodes CDR1 LNHDA and CDR2 SQIVND (reference sequence). V shed 7 bases and J 1 base; nucleotides not matched to a gene: 10. The CDR3 extends over 16 amino acids. CDR3 in DNA: TGTGCCAGTACCATAGGCGCGGACAGGGGGAACACTGAAGCTTTCTTT. Amino acid sequence: CASTIGADRGNTEAFF.

The gene calls are TRBV28 and TRBJ2-2; 11 bases line up with TRBD1. Trimming cost V 5 bases and J 4 bases; bases outside gene matches: 3. CDR1 MDHEN and CDR2 SYDVKM come from the germline V gene. CDR3 length: 15 amino acids. The CDR3 here is CASSRTGGFTGELFF. In nucleotides, the CDR3 is TGTGCCAGCAGTAGGACAGGGGGCTTCACCGGGGAGCTGTTTTTT.

The J gene is TRBJ1-2, the V gene TRBV4-3; D is unclear. The CDR3 has 15 residues. V was shortened by 0 bases and J by 3 bases, with 11 bases between the two germline ends. CDR1 is LGHNA, CDR2 YSLEER, per germline. The CDR3 reads CASSQEPGPDYGYTF. The CDR3 DNA is TGCGCCAGCAGCCAAGAACCGGGTCCAGACTATGGCTACACCTTC.

The chain combines TRBV7-2 with TRBJ1-4; weak D call: TRBD1 (5 bases). This CDR3 has 14 amino acids. Germline assignment: CDR1 SGHTA and CDR2 FQGNSA. The V end was cut by 5 bases, the J end by 7 bases, with 14 bases between. The CDR3 protein is CASSLRGDPEKLFF. The CDR3 bases are TGTGCCAGCAGCCTAAGGGGCGACCCTGAAAAACTGTTTTTT.

This clone was counted once. J is TRBJ1-4 and V is TRBV28; TRBD1 matches 7 bases. In germline, CDR1 is MDHEN, CDR2 SYDVKM. With V trimmed by 7 bases and J by 3 bases, 2 bases remained unmatched. This CDR3 contains 13 residues. The CDR3 nucleotides read TGTGCCAGCAAGGGGACAGCTAATGAAAAACTGTTTTTT. Its translation is CASKGTANEKLFF. The complete variable domain, with remaining parts taken from reference TRBV28 and TRBJ1-4, reads DVKVTQSSRYLVKRTGEKVFLECVQDMDHENMFWYRQDPGLGLRLIYFSYDVKMKEKGDIPEGYSVSREKKERFSLILESASTNQTSMYLCASKGTANEKLFFGSGTQLSVL.

The genes are TRBV12-5 and TRBJ1-2; 8 bases agree with TRBD1. After removal of 0 bases from V and 5 bases from J, the junction contained 17 bases not matched to a gene. This CDR3 region has 19 residues. Germline values: CDR1 LGHNT, CDR2 FRNRAP. The CDR3 sequence is CASGLVQRQGRSGDYGYTF. The CDR3 bases are TGTGCTAGTGGTTTGGTACAAAGACAGGGGCGGTCAGGGGATTATGGCTACACCTTC. The whole variable domain, filled in from reference TRBV12-5 and TRBJ1-2, reads DARVTQTPRHKVTEMGQEVTMRCQPILGHNTVFWYRQTMMQGLELLAYFRNRAPLDDSGMPKDRFSAEMPDATLATLKIQPSEPRDSAVYFCASGLVQRQGRSGDYGYTFGSGTRLTVV.

This clone was seen only a few times. V is TRBV24-1 and J is TRBJ2-3; 10 nucleotides agree with TRBD2. Germline loops: CDR1 KGHDR, CDR2 SFDVKD. The V segment lost 0 bases and the J segment 0 bases; nucleotides outside the gene matches: 2. The CDR3 contains 17 residues. The CDR3 reads CATSDLGSGGSTDTQYF. For the CDR3, the DNA is TGTGCCACCAGTGATTTGGGTAGCGGGGGGAGCACAGATACGCAGTATTTT.

The V gene is TRBV13, the J gene TRBJ1-2; TRBD1 might be the D (5 bases). Germline values: CDR1 PRHDT, CDR2 FYEKMQ (reference sequence). The V gene lost 5 bases and the J gene lost 6 bases, with 19 bases spanning the gap. The CDR3 has 15 amino acids. CDR3 sequence reads: CASSPRGRGGHGYTF. In DNA, the CDR3 is TGTGCCAGCAGCCCGCGGGGGAGGGGCGGACATGGCTACACCTTC.

This clone was picked up one time. V is TRBV30 and J is TRBJ2-3; 13 bases are a match to TRBD2. The length of the CDR3 is 16 residues. The germline V gene encodes CDR1 GTSNPN and CDR2 SVGIG (reference sequence). CDR3 nucleotide sequence: TGTGCAGCGATGGGGGGGACTAGCGGGGAGACAGATACGCAGTATTTT. It codes for CAAMGGTSGETDTQYF.

Worth noting for this clone: The same CDR3 can be traced to other DNA sequences in this sample. The V and J genes are TRBV5-5 and TRBJ1-2; D ambiguous. Germline values: CDR1 SGHKS, CDR2 YYEKEE (reference sequence). This CDR3 contains 14 residues. The V and J ends lost 0 bases and 0 bases respectively, with 6 bases between them. The CDR3 reads CASSLAATNYGYTF. CDR3 nucleotides: TGTGCCAGCAGCTTGGCCGCGACTAACTATGGCTACACCTTC.

V and J are TRBV9 and TRBJ2-3; D not certain. The CDR3 covers 12 residues. V was cut by 0 bases and J by 6 bases, with 5 bases left in between. Looked up from germline, CDR1 is SGDLS and CDR2 is YYNGEE. The CDR3 sequence is CASSVVPDTQYF. CDR3 nucleotide sequence: TGTGCCAGCAGCGTAGTTCCGGATACGCAGTATTTT.

The chain couples TRBV15 to TRBJ2-7, with D perhaps TRBD1 (6 bases). The germline V and J ends were trimmed by 3 bases and 3 bases, with 21 bases remaining between them. The CDR3 sequence is 17 residues long. CDR1 is LNHNV and CDR2 is YYDKDF in the germline V gene (reference sequence). In nucleotides, the CDR3 is TGTGCCACCAGCAGCCCCCCGGAGGACAGTTCCAACTACGAGCAGTACTTC. Translating it yields CATSSPPEDSSNYEQYF.

The V gene is TRBV18, the J gene TRBJ1-1; the D is unclear. The CDR3 loop spans 15 amino acids. Trimming stripped 6 bases from V and 1 base from J, with 15 bases between. From germline, CDR1 is KGHSH and CDR2 LQKENI. Here the CDR3 reads CASSFGLSSNTEAFF. The CDR3 coding sequence is TGTGCCAGCTCCTTCGGACTGTCGTCGAACACTGAAGCTTTCTTT.

The chain couples TRBV7-2 to TRBJ2-7; 10 nucleotides agree with TRBD2. Germline loops: CDR1 SGHTA, CDR2 FQGNSA. The junction had 4 bases not matched to a gene; V was cut back by 5 bases and J by 6 bases. The CDR3 is made up of 13 amino acids. The CDR3 is CASSPRTSGEQYF. The CDR3 nucleotides read TGTGCCAGCAGCCCGAGGACTAGCGGCGAGCAGTACTTC.

This chain joins TRBV4-1 and TRBJ2-1, with 11 bases fitting TRBD2. This CDR3 contains 15 residues. Germline V gene sequence: CDR1 MGHRA, CDR2 YSYEKL. With V trimmed by 8 bases and J by 9 bases, 12 bases remained unmatched. The chain's CDR3 is CASRDLAGGKREQFF. CDR3 bases: TGCGCCAGCCGGGATCTAGCGGGGGGTAAACGTGAGCAGTTCTTC.

This clone turned up a few times. The chain uses TRBV2 and TRBJ2-7; 10 bases map to TRBD1. The germline V gene encodes CDR1 SNHLY and CDR2 FYNNEI. The CDR3 loop spans 14 amino acids. Trimming cost V 7 bases and J 6 bases; bases outside gene matches: 9. The CDR3 coding sequence is TGTGCCAGCAAGCGGACAGGGGGAGAGTCCGAGCAGTACTTC. Translated: CASKRTGGESEQYF.

This clone was counted only a few times. This sequence joins TRBV9 and TRBJ1-5; tentatively, D is TRBD1 (5 bases). This CDR3 spans 14 amino acids. Germline loops: CDR1 SGDLS, CDR2 YYNGEE. V was pared by 0 bases and J by 5 bases, with 9 bases between. The CDR3 DNA reads TGTGCCAGCAGCGTAGGGGGGGATCATCAGCCCCAGCATTTT. It translates to CASSVGGDHQPQHF. The whole variable domain, filled in from reference TRBV9 and TRBJ1-5, reads DSGVTQTPKHLITATGQRVTLRCSPRSGDLSVYWYQQSLDQGLQFLIQYYNGEERAKGNILERFSAQQFPDLHSELNLSSLELGDSALYFCASSVGGDHQPQHFGDGTRLSIL.

J is TRBJ2-5 and V is TRBV6-6, with 10 bases lining up with TRBD1. V lost 2 bases, J lost 9 bases, and 6 bases stayed unmatched. The CDR3 length is 14 residues. Germline CDR1 reads MNHNY; CDR2 reads SVGAGI (reference sequence). CDR3 nucleotides: TGTGCCAGCAGTTACACCGGGACAGGGGAACCCCAGTACTTC. Protein product: CASSYTGTGEPQYF.

The CDR3 sequence is CASGGRHFASNEKLFF. CDR3 DNA sequence: TGTGCCAGCGGAGGACGGCATTTTGCTTCTAATGAAAAACTGTTTTTT. This sequence joins TRBV28 and TRBJ1-4; D remains ambiguous. This CDR3 is 16 amino acids long. V lost 8 bases and J 3 bases, leaving 19 bases between the germline ends. Germline CDR1 is MDHEN and CDR2 is SYDVKM.

The rearrangement uses TRBV5-1 and TRBJ2-3, with D maybe TRBD2 (5 bases). V was cut by 0 bases and J by 0 bases, with 8 bases left in between. Germline V CDR1 and CDR2: SGHRS, YFSETQ. This CDR3 has 15 amino acids. Here the CDR3 DNA reads TGCGCCAGCAGCTTGGTTCCTAGCAGCACAGATACGCAGTATTTT. The encoded protein is CASSLVPSSTDTQYF.

This rearrangement joins TRBV7-2 to TRBJ2-5; 7 positions agree with TRBD1. The germline CDR1 and CDR2 sequences are SGHTA and FQGNSA. The trim removed 2 bases at V and 2 bases at J, leaving 8 bases unmatched. The CDR3 totals 16 residues. The CDR3 DNA is TGTGCCAGCAGCTTAACCGACAGGGTCGGGCAAGAGACCCAGTACTTC. Amino acids: CASSLTDRVGQETQYF.

The chain links TRBV4-2 to TRBJ2-5; D is undetermined. The CDR3 covers 16 residues. Looked up from germline, CDR1 is LGHNA and CDR2 is YNFKEQ. Deletions cut 1 base from V and 4 bases from J, with 16 bases between. DNA of the CDR3: TGTGCCAGCAGCCAAGCCCGCGGTGGCGGAAGAGAGACCCAGTACTTC. This encodes CASSQARGGGRETQYF.

The CDR3 DNA sequence: TGTGCCAGCAGGTACGATAGAGATACGCAGTATTTT. Translating gives CASRYDRDTQYF. V and J are TRBV5-4 and TRBJ2-3; D is ambiguous. The CDR3 sequence is 12 residues long. In germline, CDR1 is SGHNT, CDR2 YYREEE (reference sequence). V was cut by 5 bases and J by 5 bases, with 9 bases left in between. The whole variable domain, filled in from reference TRBV5-4 and TRBJ2-3, reads ETGVTQSPTHLIKTRGQQVTLRCSSQSGHNTVSWYQQALGQGPQFIFQYYREEENGRGNFPPRFSGLQFPNYSSELNVNALELDDSALYLCASRYDRDTQYFGPGTRLTVL.

The chain combines TRBV7-3 with TRBJ2-3; D gene uncertain. CDR1 is SGHTA, CDR2 FQGTGA, per germline. The CDR3 has 16 residues. Between the trimmed V and J ends, which lost 4 bases and 3 bases, there was a span of 17 bases. This CDR3 reads CASSSAATRGTDTQYF. The CDR3 DNA is TGTGCCAGCAGCTCGGCGGCCACCCGAGGTACAGATACGCAGTATTTT. The full variable domain, its missing parts supplied by reference TRBV7-3 and TRBJ2-3, is GAGVSQTPSNKVTEKGKYVELRCDPISGHTALYWYRQSLGQGPEFLIYFQGTGAADDSGLPNDRFFAVRPEGSVSTLKIQRTERGDSAVYLCASSSAATRGTDTQYFGPGTRLTVL.

V gene TRBV19 combines with J gene TRBJ1-4; D may be TRBD1 (5 bases). Germline V gene sequence: CDR1 LNHDA, CDR2 SQIVND (reference sequence). V gave up 3 bases and J gave up 0 bases, with 14 bases separating them. This CDR3 region has 17 residues. CDR3 residues: CASSIQRGRATNEKLFF. DNA for the CDR3: TGTGCCAGTAGTATTCAGCGGGGCCGAGCAACTAATGAAAAACTGTTTTTT.

CDR3 bases: TGCGCCAGCAGCAATGGACAGTCCCCCCGGGGTGGCTACACCTTC. The encoded protein is CASSNGQSPRGGYTF. This sequence joins TRBV4-1 and TRBJ1-2; D possibly corresponds to TRBD1 (6 bases). Deletions cut 5 bases from V and 7 bases from J, with 20 bases between. Germline lookup yields CDR1 MGHRA and CDR2 YSYEKL. CDR3 size: 15 residues.

This clone was counted between two and nine times. Other DNA variants within this sample encode the same CDR3. This chain uses TRBV10-3 with TRBJ1-5, with 10 bases aligning to TRBD1. Germline lookup yields CDR1 ENHRY and CDR2 SYGVKD. V lost 5 bases, J lost 6 bases, and 10 bases stayed unmatched. This CDR3 has 16 residues. CDR3 amino acids: CAISWGGQGSGQPQHF. In DNA form, the CDR3 reads TGTGCCATCAGTTGGGGGGGACAGGGGTCTGGTCAGCCCCAGCATTTT.

The V call is TRBV7-9, the J call TRBJ2-7, with a possible D match to TRBD1 (5 bases). CDR3 length: 15 residues. CDR1 is SEHNR and CDR2 is FQNEAQ in the germline V gene (reference sequence). Trimming took off 0 bases at V and 5 bases at J, with 14 bases between the two ends. CDR3 amino acids: CASSLAGAGFNEQYF. The CDR3 DNA reads as TGTGCCAGCAGCTTAGCTGGGGCAGGGTTCAACGAGCAGTACTTC.

The rearrangement joins TRBV5-6 to TRBJ2-5, with a weak D call TRBD2 (6 bases). CDR1 is SGHDT and CDR2 is YYEEEE in the germline V gene. The CDR3 has 16 residues. The V end lost 4 bases, the J end lost 2 bases, and 18 bases lay between the germline ends. The DNA of the CDR3 is TGTGCCAGCAGCAATAGGACCAGGAGGGTTCAAGAGACCCAGTACTTC. This codes for CASSNRTRRVQETQYF.